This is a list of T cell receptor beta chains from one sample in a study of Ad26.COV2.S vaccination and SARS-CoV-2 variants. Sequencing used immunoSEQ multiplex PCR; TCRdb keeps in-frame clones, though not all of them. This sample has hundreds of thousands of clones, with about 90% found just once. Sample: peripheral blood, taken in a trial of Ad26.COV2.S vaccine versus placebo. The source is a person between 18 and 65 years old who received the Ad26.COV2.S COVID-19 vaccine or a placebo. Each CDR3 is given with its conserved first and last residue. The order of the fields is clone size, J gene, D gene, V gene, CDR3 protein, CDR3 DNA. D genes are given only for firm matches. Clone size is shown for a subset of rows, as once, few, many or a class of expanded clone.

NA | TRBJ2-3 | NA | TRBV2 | CASSRLPTDTQYF | TGTGCCAGCAGTCGACTCCCCACAGATACGCAGTATTTT
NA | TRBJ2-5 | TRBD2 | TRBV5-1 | CASSWGLAGDQETQYF | TGCGCCAGCAGCTGGGGTCTAGCGGGTGATCAAGAGACCCAGTACTTC
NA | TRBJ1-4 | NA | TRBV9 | CASSLGPSTNEKLFF | TGTGCCAGCAGCCTCGGCCCTTCAACTAATGAAAAACTGTTTTTT
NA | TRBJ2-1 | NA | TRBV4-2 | CASSPSVNEQFF | TGTGCCAGCAGCCCTAGCGTGAATGAGCAGTTCTTC
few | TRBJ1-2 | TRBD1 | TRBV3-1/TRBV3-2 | CASSQDLPRGLFGYTF | TGTGCCAGCAGCCAAGATTTGCCCAGGGGGCTTTTTGGCTACACCTTC
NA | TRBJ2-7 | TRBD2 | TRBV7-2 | CASSLSGRALNEQYF | TGTGCCAGCAGCTTAAGTGGGAGGGCCTTAAACGAGCAGTACTTC
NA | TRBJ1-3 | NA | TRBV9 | CASSRRQSLSGNTIYF | TGTGCCAGCAGCAGACGACAGTCCCTCTCTGGAAACACCATATATTTT
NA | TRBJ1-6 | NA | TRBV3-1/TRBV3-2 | CASSQAGLGSSPLHF | TGTGCCAGCAGCCAAGCAGGGTTAGGGAGTTCACCCCTCCACTTT
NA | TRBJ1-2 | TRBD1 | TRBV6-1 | CASRSRTGEGYTF | TGTGCCAGCAGAAGCAGGACAGGGGAAGGCTACACCTTC
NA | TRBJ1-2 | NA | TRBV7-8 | CASSLTVGGLDGYTF | TGTGCCAGCAGCTTAACTGTTGGGGGGCTGGATGGCTACACCTTC
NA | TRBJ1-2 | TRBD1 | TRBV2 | CASSEGVPTGGYGYTF | TGTGCCAGCAGTGAAGGGGTACCGACAGGGGGCTATGGCTACACCTTC
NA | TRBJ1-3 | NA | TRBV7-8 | CASSLGGARGNTIYF | TGTGCCAGCAGCTTAGGAGGGGCCCGAGGAAACACCATATATTTT
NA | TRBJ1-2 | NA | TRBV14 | CASSQGRYGYTF | TGTGCCAGCAGCCAAGGGAGGTATGGCTACACCTTC
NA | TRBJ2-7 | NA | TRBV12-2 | CASRLGVGSGGNYEQYF | TGTGCAAGTCGCTTAGGGGTTGGGTCAGGGGGCAATTACGAGCAGTACTTC
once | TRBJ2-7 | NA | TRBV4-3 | CASSQVGLHEQYF | TGCGCCAGCAGCCAAGTAGGCCTGCACGAGCAGTACTTC
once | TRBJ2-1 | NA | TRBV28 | CASSPLRGQVHNEQFF | TGTGCCAGCAGCCCTTTGCGGGGGCAGGTCCACAATGAGCAGTTCTTC
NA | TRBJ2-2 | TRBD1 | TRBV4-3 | CASSQETGVRTGELFF | TGCGCCAGCAGCCAAGAAACAGGGGTGCGGACCGGGGAGCTGTTTTTT
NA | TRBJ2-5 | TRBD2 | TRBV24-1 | CATSDGLAGAGETQYF | TGTGCCACCAGTGACGGACTAGCGGGAGCGGGGGAGACCCAGTACTTC
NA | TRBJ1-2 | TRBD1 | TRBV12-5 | CASGWPGQGGIRVYGYTF | TGTGCTAGTGGTTGGCCGGGACAGGGGGGAATCCGGGTATATGGCTACACCTTC
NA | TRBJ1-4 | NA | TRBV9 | CASSVGGAFNEKLFF | TGTGCCAGCAGCGTAGGGGGGGCCTTTAATGAAAAACTGTTTTTT
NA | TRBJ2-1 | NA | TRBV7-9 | CASSHERNPYNEQFF | TGTGCCAGCAGCCACGAGCGGAACCCATACAATGAGCAGTTCTTC
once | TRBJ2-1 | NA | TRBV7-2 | CASASYNEQFF | TGTGCCAGTGCGTCCTACAATGAGCAGTTCTTC
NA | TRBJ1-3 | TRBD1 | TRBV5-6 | CASSLAPGQGISAGNTIYF | TGTGCCAGCAGCTTGGCTCCGGGACAGGGGATATCGGCTGGAAACACCATATATTTT
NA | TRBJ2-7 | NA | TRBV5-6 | CASSLEGIKGTYEQYF | TGTGCCAGCAGCTTGGAAGGTATAAAGGGAACCTACGAGCAGTACTTC
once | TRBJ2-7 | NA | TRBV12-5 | CASTPGTSYEQYF | TGTGCTAGTACCCCCGGGACGTCCTACGAGCAGTACTTC
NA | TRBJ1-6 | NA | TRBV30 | CAWRTLEGPYNSPLHF | TGTGCCTGGAGGACCCTGGAGGGACCGTATAATTCACCCCTCCACTTT
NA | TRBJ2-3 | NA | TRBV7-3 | CASSHHGGPKSTDTQYF | TGTGCCAGCAGCCACCACGGGGGGCCAAAGAGCACAGATACGCAGTATTTT
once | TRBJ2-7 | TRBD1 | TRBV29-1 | CSVAQQGGTYEQYF | TGCAGCGTTGCCCAACAGGGGGGTACCTACGAGCAGTACTTC
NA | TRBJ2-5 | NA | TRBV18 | CASSPDIQETQYF | TGTGCCAGCTCACCAGACATCCAAGAGACCCAGTACTTC
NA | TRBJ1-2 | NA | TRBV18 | CASSPIVRTGGYTF | TGTGCCAGCTCACCAATCGTAAGGACGGGGGGCTACACCTTC
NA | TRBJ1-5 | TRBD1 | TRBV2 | CASSDSLGTGGGLTQHF | TGTGCCAGCAGTGACTCCCTCGGGACAGGGGGAGGTTTGACCCAGCATTTT
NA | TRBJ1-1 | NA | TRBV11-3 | CASSSGPNTEAFF | TGTGCCAGCAGCTCGGGACCCAACACTGAAGCTTTCTTT
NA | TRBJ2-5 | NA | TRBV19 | CASSRIHAGAETQYF | TGTGCCAGTAGCCGAATCCACGCGGGGGCAGAGACCCAGTACTTC
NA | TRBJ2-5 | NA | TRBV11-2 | CASSLALTQFQETQYF | TGTGCCAGCAGCTTAGCTCTGACACAGTTCCAAGAGACCCAGTACTTC
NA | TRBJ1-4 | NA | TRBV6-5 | CASSITDGSSEKLFF | TGTGCCAGCAGTATAACGGACGGTTCGTCGGAAAAACTGTTTTTT
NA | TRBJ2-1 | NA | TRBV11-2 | CASSSDSGQSRQFF | TGTGCCAGCAGCTCCGACTCAGGACAGTCTCGGCAGTTCTTC
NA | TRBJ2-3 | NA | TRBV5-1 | CASSLVDTQYF | TGCGCCAGCAGCTTGGTCGATACGCAGTATTTT
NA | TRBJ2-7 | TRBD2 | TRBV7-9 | CASRFTWASGEPGKQYF | TGTGCCAGCAGATTTACGTGGGCTAGCGGGGAGCCCGGAAAGCAGTACTTC
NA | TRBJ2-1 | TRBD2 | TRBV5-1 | CASSLGTSGRLGEQFF | TGCGCCAGCAGCTTGGGGACTAGCGGGAGACTGGGTGAGCAGTTCTTC
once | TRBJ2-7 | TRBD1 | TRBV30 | CAWGSTSRGGDEQYF | TGTGCCTGGGGGTCAACGTCACGAGGGGGCGACGAGCAGTACTTC
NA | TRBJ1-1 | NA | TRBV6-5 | CASSYPPLGRAFF | TGTGCCAGCAGTTACCCCCCGTTAGGAAGAGCTTTCTTT
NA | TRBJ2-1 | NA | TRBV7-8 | CASSLGGREEFF | TGTGCCAGCAGCTTAGGCGGCAGGGAGGAGTTCTTC
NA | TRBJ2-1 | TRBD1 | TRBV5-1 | CASSSRQGANEQFF | TGCGCCAGCAGCTCCCGGCAGGGGGCGAATGAGCAGTTCTTC
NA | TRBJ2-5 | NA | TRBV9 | CASSVAGSGSGETQYF | TGTGCCAGCAGCGTAGCTGGGTCAGGGTCAGGGGAGACCCAGTACTTC
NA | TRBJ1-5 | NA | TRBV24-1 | CATSEGWGQPQHF | TGTGCCACCAGTGAGGGCTGGGGGCAGCCCCAGCATTTT
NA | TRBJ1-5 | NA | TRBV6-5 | CASSYSPHSNQPQHF | TGTGCCAGCAGTTACTCGCCACATAGCAATCAGCCCCAGCATTTT